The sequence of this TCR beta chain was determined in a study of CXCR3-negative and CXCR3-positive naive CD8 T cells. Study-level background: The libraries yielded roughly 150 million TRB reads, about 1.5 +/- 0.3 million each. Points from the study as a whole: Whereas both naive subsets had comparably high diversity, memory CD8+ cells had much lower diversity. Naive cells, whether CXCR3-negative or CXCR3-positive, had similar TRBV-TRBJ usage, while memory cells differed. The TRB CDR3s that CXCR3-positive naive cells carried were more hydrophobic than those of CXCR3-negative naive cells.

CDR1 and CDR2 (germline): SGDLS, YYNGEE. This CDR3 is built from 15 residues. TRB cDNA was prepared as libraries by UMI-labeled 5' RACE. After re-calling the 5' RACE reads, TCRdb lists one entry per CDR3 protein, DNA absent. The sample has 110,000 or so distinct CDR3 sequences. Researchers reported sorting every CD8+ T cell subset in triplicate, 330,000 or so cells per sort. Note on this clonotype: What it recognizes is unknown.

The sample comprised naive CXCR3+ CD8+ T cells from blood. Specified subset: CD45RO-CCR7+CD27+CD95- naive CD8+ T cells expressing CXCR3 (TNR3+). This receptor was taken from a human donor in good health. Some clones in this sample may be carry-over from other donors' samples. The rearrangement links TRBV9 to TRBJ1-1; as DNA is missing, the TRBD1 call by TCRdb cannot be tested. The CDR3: CASSGRDTLNTEAFF.